This T cell receptor (beta chain) was captured by sequencing in a study of blood T cells in healthy people across ages. This clonotype was recorded a few times. Together with a sample-barcoded 5' primer, a J-beta primer mix was included in a second PCR lasting about 6 to 11 cycles. TCRdb re-called the 5' RACE reads through MiXCR, storing one row per CDR3 protein. The repertoire holds around 1,500,000 distinct CDR3 sequences, with 28% as singletons. This TCR derives from a woman aged 30 to 39 in good health. Input material: blood.

CDR3 nucleotide sequence: TGTGCCACCAGTGGTTTCGGCGGCCGGTCCTACAATGAGCAGTTCTTC. This codes for CATSGFGGRSYNEQFF. The chain uses TRBV24-1 and TRBJ2-1; D remains ambiguous. V was trimmed by 5 bases and J by 1 base, leaving 14 bases between them. The germline V gene has CDR1 KGHDR and CDR2 SFDVKD. There are 16 residues in the CDR3.